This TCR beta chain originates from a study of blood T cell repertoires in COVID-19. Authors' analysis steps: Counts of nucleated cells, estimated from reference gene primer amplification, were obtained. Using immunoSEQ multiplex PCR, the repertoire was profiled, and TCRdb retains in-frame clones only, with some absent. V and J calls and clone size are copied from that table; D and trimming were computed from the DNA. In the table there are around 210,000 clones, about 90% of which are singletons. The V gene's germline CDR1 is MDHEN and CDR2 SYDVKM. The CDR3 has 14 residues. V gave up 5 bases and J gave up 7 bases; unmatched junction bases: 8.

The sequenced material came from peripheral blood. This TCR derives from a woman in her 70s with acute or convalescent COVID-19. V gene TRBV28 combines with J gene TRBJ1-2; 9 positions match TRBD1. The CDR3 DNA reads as TGTGCCAGCAGTGGGACAGGGTCACGAGGTGGCTACACCTTC. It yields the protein CASSGTGSRGGYTF.